The 23 T cell receptor beta chains listed next were all sequenced from one sample in a study of T cell responses to AZD1222 COVID-19 vaccine. The data were produced by immunoSEQ multiplex PCR, yet TCRdb's version contains in-frame clones alone and is incomplete. The repertoire holds tens of thousands of clones, with about 87% as singletons. The sequenced sample was peripheral blood, obtained on day 0 of AZD1222 vaccination. These receptors originate from an adult in good health.

The chain combines TRBV6-2 or TRBV6-3 with TRBJ1-1; possibly TRBD1 for D (5 bases). The CDR3 covers 14 residues. Germline V gives CDR1 MNHEY, CDR2 SVGEGT. Trimming pared 0 bases from V and 7 bases from J, leaving 12 bases between. CDR3 amino acids: CASSYSVVQVEAFF. The DNA of the CDR3 is TGTGCCAGCAGTTACTCGGTTGTACAGGTTGAAGCTTTCTTT.

The rearrangement joins TRBV25-1 to TRBJ1-5; D may be TRBD1 (6 bases). The CDR3 is 13 amino acids. V was pared by 8 bases and J by 7 bases, with 15 bases between. The germline V gene has CDR1 MGHDK and CDR2 SYGVNS. The CDR3 sequence: CASGKQGEQPQHF. CDR3 sequence (DNA): TGTGCCAGCGGCAAACAGGGAGAGCAGCCCCAGCATTTT. The full variable domain, rest sourced from reference TRBV25-1 and TRBJ1-5, is EADIYQTPRYLVIGTGKKITLECSQTMGHDKMYWYQQDPGMELHLIHYSYGVNSTEKGDLSSESTVSRIRTEHFPLTLESARPSHTSQYLCASGKQGEQPQHFGDGTRLSIL.

This chain connects TRBV10-3 to TRBJ1-1; 8 nucleotides align to TRBD1. V lost 7 bases, J lost 8 bases, and 6 bases stayed unmatched. Germline CDR1 and CDR2: ENHRY and SYGVKD. This CDR3 is built from 12 residues. CDR3 sequence (DNA): TGTGCCATCAAGGACAGGGCCTCCGAAGCTTTCTTT. This translates into CAIKDRASEAFF.

The CDR3, as DNA: TGTGCCAGCAGCGGGAGGCGGGAGCAGTACTTC. As protein: CASSGRREQYF. This chain joins TRBV5-6 and TRBJ2-7; a weak D match, TRBD2 (6 bases). The CDR3 spans 11 residues. The V gene's germline CDR1 is SGHDT and CDR2 YYEEEE. V was clipped by 4 bases and J by 7 bases, with 9 bases between them.

The chain recombines TRBV7-2 with TRBJ2-7; D possibly matches TRBD1 or TRBD2 (5 bases each). This CDR3 has 15 amino acids. CDR1 and CDR2 (germline): SGHTA, FQGNSA. V was pared by 6 bases and J by 2 bases, with 17 bases between. The DNA of the CDR3 is TGTGCCAGCAGTTCAGCGCTGGGGGTGGCCTACGAGCAGTACTTC. Its protein product is CASSSALGVAYEQYF.

The chain carries TRBV7-3 and TRBJ1-1, with D possibly being TRBD1 (5 bases). The ends were cut back, 2 bases at V and 4 bases at J, with 11 bases in the middle. Germline V gene sequence: CDR1 SGHTA, CDR2 FQGTGA. CDR3 length: 14 residues. The CDR3 is CASSLEGQGTEAFF. The CDR3 bases are TGTGCCAGCAGCTTAGAGGGGCAGGGCACTGAAGCTTTCTTT.

The rearrangement joins TRBV5-4 to TRBJ2-7, with unresolved D. The V gene lost 4 bases and the J gene lost 0 bases, with 11 bases spanning the gap. Germline V CDR1 and CDR2: SGHNT, YYREEE (reference sequence). There are 14 residues in the CDR3. The CDR3: CASSHTANSYEQYF. Here the CDR3 DNA reads TGTGCCAGCAGCCACACAGCGAACTCCTACGAGCAGTACTTC.

The genes are TRBV6-1 and TRBJ1-3; the D gene is possibly TRBD1 (6 bases). V lost 4 bases and J 0 bases, leaving 16 bases between the germline ends. There are 17 residues in the CDR3. CDR1 and CDR2 (germline): MNHNS, SASEGT. The CDR3 loop reads CASSAGTRKNSGNTIYF. CDR3 nucleotide sequence: TGTGCCAGCAGTGCCGGGACACGGAAGAACTCTGGAAACACCATATATTTT.

The rearrangement uses TRBV5-6 and TRBJ1-1; 8 bases align to TRBD1. After removal of 3 bases from V and 1 base from J, the junction contained 5 bases not matched to a gene. This CDR3 spans 15 amino acids. Germline V gene sequence: CDR1 SGHDT, CDR2 YYEEEE. CDR3 nucleotide sequence: TGTGCCAGCAGCTCCTTCGGACAGGGGAACACTGAAGCTTTCTTT. Residues: CASSSFGQGNTEAFF.

This chain joins TRBV7-9 and TRBJ2-7, with D maybe TRBD2 (5 bases). The germline V and J ends were trimmed by 1 base and 3 bases, with 10 bases remaining between them. This CDR3 is 14 amino acids long. The germline V gene has CDR1 SEHNR and CDR2 FQNEAQ (reference sequence). Here the CDR3 reads CASSLGSGGYEQYF. The CDR3 bases are TGTGCCAGCAGCTTAGGGTCTGGAGGCTACGAGCAGTACTTC.

This rearrangement joins TRBV6-1 to TRBJ2-1; 10 bases are a match to TRBD2. The germline CDR1 and CDR2 sequences are MNHNS and SASEGT. Trimming took 2 bases from V and 2 from J; bases not matched to a gene: 0. The CDR3 is 15 amino acids. CDR3 coding DNA: TGTGCCAGCAGTGAAAGCGGGGGGGCCTACAATGAGCAGTTCTTC. Translation: CASSESGGAYNEQFF.

The chain employs TRBV15 and TRBJ2-5; D gene uncertain. Germline CDR1 reads LNHNV; CDR2 reads YYDKDF (reference sequence). This CDR3 region has 11 residues. V was clipped by 1 base and J by 11 bases, with 8 bases between them. The CDR3 spells CATSRGAYQYF. The CDR3 region has the DNA TGTGCCACCAGCAGAGGGGCCTATCAGTACTTC.

This clone is a singleton in its sample. This chain links TRBV10-2 with TRBJ1-1, with D possibly matching TRBD1 (5 bases). The CDR3 is made up of 12 amino acids. The V and J ends lost 2 bases and 4 bases respectively, with 5 bases between them. Germline V CDR1 and CDR2: WSHSY, SAAADI. CDR3 nucleotide sequence: TGCGCCAGCAGTGAGGGGGGCACTGAAGCTTTCTTT. It yields the protein CASSEGGTEAFF.

This rearrangement joins TRBV19 to TRBJ2-5; no firm D call. Germline-derived CDR1 and CDR2 are LNHDA and SQIVND (reference sequence). The V and J ends lost 8 bases and 5 bases respectively, with 18 bases between them. This CDR3 has 14 amino acids. The CDR3 is CASATPPRWETQYF. The CDR3 DNA reads TGTGCCAGTGCCACCCCTCCCCGTTGGGAGACCCAGTACTTC.

This clone was detected a few times. The J gene is TRBJ2-3, the V gene TRBV7-2; D could derive from TRBD1 or TRBD2 (5 bases each). V shed 5 bases and J shed 4 bases, with 13 bases lying between them. Looked up from germline, CDR1 is SGHTA and CDR2 is FQGNSA. This CDR3 region has 14 residues. CDR3 coding DNA: TGTGCCAGCAGCGCCGGGACCGTGGCAGATACGCAGTATTTT. This gives the protein CASSAGTVADTQYF.

This clone was observed a single time. The chain recombines TRBV18 with TRBJ1-1, with D maybe TRBD1 (5 bases). The V gene's germline CDR1 is KGHSH and CDR2 LQKENI. The CDR3 extends over 13 amino acids. V was trimmed by 5 bases and J by 5 bases, leaving 12 bases between them. DNA of the CDR3: TGTGCCAGCTCAGCAGGGACGCTAACTGAAGCTTTCTTT. Residues: CASSAGTLTEAFF.

The gene calls are TRBV12-3 or TRBV12-4 and TRBJ2-1; no clear D. CDR3 size: 10 residues. Between the trimmed V and J ends, which lost 5 bases and 7 bases, there was a span of 3 bases. CDR3 sequence reads: CASSLNEQFF. The CDR3 DNA sequence: TGTGCCAGCAGTCTTAATGAGCAGTTCTTC.

The CDR3 region has the DNA TGTGCCAGCAGTTTCGGGGGGAATTCACCCCTCCACTTT. The encoded protein is CASSFGGNSPLHF. The chain recombines TRBV28 with TRBJ1-6, with a weak D call TRBD1 (5 bases). The germline gives CDR1 MDHEN, CDR2 SYDVKM. CDR3 length: 13 amino acids. Trimming took 3 bases from V and 7 from J, leaving 7 bases between them. Full variable domain (rest looked up from reference TRBV28 and TRBJ1-6): DVKVTQSSRYLVKRTGEKVFLECVQDMDHENMFWYRQDPGLGLRLIYFSYDVKMKEKGDIPEGYSVSREKKERFSLILESASTNQTSMYLCASSFGGNSPLHFGNGTRLTVT.

This clone showed up just once. This chain joins TRBV19 and TRBJ1-4; possibly TRBD1 for D (6 bases). Germline loops: CDR1 LNHDA, CDR2 SQIVND (reference sequence). The CDR3 loop spans 16 amino acids. V was trimmed by 6 bases and J by 13 bases, leaving 27 bases between them. CDR3 coding DNA: TGTGCCAGTAGGACCCCTAGGGGGACGGCCTGGGAGAGACTGTTTTTT. Protein sequence: CASRTPRGTAWERLFF.

A few counts support this clone. The chain carries TRBV5-1 and TRBJ1-2, with 9 bases identical to TRBD1. Trimming took 3 bases from V and 4 from J; bases not matched to a gene: 10. The CDR3 is 16 amino acids. Germline V CDR1 and CDR2: SGHRS, YFSETQ. The DNA for the CDR3 is TGCGCCAGCAGCTCGGGACAGGGTATAATCCCCTATGGCTACACCTTC. Its translation is CASSSGQGIIPYGYTF.

The rearrangement links TRBV7-2 to TRBJ1-5; D call uncertain. Trimming pared 5 bases from V and 5 bases from J, leaving 19 bases between. Germline CDR1 reads SGHTA; CDR2 reads FQGNSA. CDR3 length: 16 amino acids. The chain's CDR3 is CASSPRLRGGYQPQHF. CDR3 bases: TGTGCCAGCAGCCCCAGGCTCCGGGGAGGGTATCAGCCCCAGCATTTT.

The chain is built from TRBV5-4 and TRBJ1-1; D is uncertain. CDR1 and CDR2 (germline): SGHNT, YYREEE (reference sequence). CDR3 length: 13 residues. V was shortened by 4 bases and J by 3 bases, with 10 bases between the two germline ends. CDR3 nucleotide sequence: TGTGCCAGCAGCCCATCGGTTCACACTGAAGCTTTCTTT. Translating gives CASSPSVHTEAFF.

V usage is TRBV6-5 and J usage is TRBJ2-3; perhaps TRBD2 as D (6 bases). V dropped 7 bases and J dropped 4 bases, with 15 bases sitting between them. The V gene's germline CDR1 is MNHEY and CDR2 SVGAGI. The CDR3 has 14 amino acids. CDR3 region: CASMEGSSADTQYF. The CDR3 DNA follows: TGTGCCAGCATGGAGGGATCGTCTGCAGATACGCAGTATTTT.